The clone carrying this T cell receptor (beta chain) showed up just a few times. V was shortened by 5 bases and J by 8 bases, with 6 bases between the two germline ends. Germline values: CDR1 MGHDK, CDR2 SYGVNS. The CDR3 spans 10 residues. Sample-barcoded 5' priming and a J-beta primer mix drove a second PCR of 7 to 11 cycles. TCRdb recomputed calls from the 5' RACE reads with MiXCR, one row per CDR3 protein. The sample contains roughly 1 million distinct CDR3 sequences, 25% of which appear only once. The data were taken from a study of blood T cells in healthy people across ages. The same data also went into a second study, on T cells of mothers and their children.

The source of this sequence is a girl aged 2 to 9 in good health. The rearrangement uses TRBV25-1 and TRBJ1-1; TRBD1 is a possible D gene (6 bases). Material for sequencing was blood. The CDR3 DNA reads TGTGCCAGCAGTCAGGGGGAAGCTTTCTTT. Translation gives CASSQGEAFF.